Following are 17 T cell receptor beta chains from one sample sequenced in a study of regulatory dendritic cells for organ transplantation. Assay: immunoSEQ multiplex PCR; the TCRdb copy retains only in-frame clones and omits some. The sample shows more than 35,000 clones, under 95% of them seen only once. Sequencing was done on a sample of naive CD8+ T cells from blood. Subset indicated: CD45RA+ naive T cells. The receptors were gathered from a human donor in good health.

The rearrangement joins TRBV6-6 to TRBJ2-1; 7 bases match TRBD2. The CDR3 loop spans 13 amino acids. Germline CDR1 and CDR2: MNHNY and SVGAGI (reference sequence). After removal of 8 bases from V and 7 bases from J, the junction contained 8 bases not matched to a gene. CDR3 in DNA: TGTGCCAGCGAGGACGGGAGGCTAAATGAGCAGTTCTTC. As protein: CASEDGRLNEQFF.

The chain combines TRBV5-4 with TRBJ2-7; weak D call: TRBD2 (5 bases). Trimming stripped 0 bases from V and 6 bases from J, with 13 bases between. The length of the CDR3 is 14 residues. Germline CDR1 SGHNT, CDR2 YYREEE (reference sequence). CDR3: CASSLVTGFSEQYF. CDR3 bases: TGTGCCAGCAGCTTGGTCACGGGGTTCAGCGAGCAGTACTTC.

The CDR3 DNA follows: TGTGCCAGCAGCGGGACTAGCGGGAGGGATCAAGAGACCCAGTACTTC. It yields the protein CASSGTSGRDQETQYF. This sequence joins TRBV5-4 and TRBJ2-5, with 16 bases identical to TRBD2. The CDR3 is made up of 16 amino acids. V gave up 4 bases and J gave up 2 bases; unmatched junction bases: 2. Germline V lookup: CDR1 SGHNT, CDR2 YYREEE (reference sequence).

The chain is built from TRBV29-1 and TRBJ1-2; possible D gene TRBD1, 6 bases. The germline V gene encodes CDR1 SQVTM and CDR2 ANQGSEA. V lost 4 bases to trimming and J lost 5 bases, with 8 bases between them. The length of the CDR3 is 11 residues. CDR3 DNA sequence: TGCAGCGTTGGGGGGCAGTATGGCTACACCTTC. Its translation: CSVGGQYGYTF.

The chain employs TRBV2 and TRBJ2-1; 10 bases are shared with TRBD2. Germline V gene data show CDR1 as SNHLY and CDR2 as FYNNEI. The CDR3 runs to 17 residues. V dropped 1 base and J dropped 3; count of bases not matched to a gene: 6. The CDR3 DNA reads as TGTGCCAGCAGTGAAGGGACTAGCGGCTCAAACTACAATGAGCAGTTCTTC. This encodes CASSEGTSGSNYNEQFF.

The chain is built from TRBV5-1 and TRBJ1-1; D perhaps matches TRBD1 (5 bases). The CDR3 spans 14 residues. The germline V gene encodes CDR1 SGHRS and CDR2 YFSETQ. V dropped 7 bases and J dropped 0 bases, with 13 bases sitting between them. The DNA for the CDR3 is TGCGCCAGCGCCCTTCGGGGCGTGAACACTGAAGCTTTCTTT. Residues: CASALRGVNTEAFF. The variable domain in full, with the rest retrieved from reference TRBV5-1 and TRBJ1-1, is KAGVTQTPRYLIKTRGQQVTLSCSPISGHRSVSWYQQTPGQGLQFLFEYFSETQRNKGNFPGRFSGRQFSNSRSEMNVSTLELGDSALYLCASALRGVNTEAFFGQGTRLTVV.

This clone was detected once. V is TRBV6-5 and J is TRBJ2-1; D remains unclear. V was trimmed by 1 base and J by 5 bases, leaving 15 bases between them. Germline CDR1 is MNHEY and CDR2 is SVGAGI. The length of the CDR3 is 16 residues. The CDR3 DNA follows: TGTGCCAGCAGTTACTACCCCCCCGAATCCCACAATGAGCAGTTCTTC. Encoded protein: CASSYYPPESHNEQFF.

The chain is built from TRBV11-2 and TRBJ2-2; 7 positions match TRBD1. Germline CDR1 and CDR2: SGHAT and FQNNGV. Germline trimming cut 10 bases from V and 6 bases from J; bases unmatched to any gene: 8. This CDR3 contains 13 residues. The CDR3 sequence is CAIPRTGAGELFF. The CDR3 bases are TGTGCCATTCCCCGCACAGGGGCCGGGGAGCTGTTTTTT.

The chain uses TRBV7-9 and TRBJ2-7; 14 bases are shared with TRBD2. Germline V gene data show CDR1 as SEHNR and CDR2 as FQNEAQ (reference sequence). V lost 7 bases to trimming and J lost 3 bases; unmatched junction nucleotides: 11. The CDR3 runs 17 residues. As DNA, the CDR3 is TGTGCCAGCACAAGCGGGACTAGCGGGAGAGTTCTCTACGAGCAGTACTTC. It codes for CASTSGTSGRVLYEQYF.

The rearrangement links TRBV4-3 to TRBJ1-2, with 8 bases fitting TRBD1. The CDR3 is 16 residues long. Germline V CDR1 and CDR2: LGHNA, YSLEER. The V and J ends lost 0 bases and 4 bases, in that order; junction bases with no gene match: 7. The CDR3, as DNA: TGCGCCAGCAGCCAAGATCCGGGACAGGCCTTCTATGGCTACACCTTC. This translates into CASSQDPGQAFYGYTF.

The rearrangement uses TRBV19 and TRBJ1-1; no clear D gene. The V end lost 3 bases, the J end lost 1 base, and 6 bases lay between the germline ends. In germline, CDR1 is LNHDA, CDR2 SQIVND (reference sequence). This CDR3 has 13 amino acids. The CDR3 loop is CASSILRNTEAFF. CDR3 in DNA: TGTGCCAGTAGTATTCTCCGGAACACTGAAGCTTTCTTT.

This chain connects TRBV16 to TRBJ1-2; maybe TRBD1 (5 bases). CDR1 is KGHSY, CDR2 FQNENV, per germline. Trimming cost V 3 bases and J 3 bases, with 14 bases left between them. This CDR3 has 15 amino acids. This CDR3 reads CASSHGRDLDYGYTF. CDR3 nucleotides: TGTGCCAGCAGCCACGGTCGGGACCTCGACTATGGCTACACCTTC.

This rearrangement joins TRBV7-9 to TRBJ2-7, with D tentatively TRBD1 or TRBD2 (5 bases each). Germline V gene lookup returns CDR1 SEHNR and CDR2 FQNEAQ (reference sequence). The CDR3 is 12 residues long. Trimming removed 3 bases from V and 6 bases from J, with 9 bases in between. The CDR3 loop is CASSFRGTEQYF. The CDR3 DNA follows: TGTGCCAGCAGCTTTCGGGGCACCGAGCAGTACTTC.

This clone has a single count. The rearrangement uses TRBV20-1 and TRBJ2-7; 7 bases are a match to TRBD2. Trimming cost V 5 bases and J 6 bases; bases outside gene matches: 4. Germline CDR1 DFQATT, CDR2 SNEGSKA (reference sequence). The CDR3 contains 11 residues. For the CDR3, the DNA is TGCAGTGCTCAGACGGGGGGCGAGCAGTACTTC. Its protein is CSAQTGGEQYF.

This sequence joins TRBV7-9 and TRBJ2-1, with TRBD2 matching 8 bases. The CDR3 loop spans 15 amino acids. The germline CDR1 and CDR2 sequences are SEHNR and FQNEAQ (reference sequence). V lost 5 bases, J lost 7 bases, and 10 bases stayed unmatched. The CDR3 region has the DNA TGTGCCAGCAGCCCTCTAAGCGGGAGCGGGAATGAGCAGTTCTTC. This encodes CASSPLSGSGNEQFF.

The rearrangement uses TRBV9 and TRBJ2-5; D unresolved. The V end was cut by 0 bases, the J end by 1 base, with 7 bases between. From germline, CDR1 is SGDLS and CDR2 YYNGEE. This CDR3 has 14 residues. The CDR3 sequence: CASSVDGSQETQYF. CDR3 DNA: TGTGCCAGCAGCGTAGACGGCTCCCAAGAGACCCAGTACTTC. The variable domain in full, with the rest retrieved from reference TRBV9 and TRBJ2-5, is DSGVTQTPKHLITATGQRVTLRCSPRSGDLSVYWYQQSLDQGLQFLIQYYNGEERAKGNILERFSAQQFPDLHSELNLSSLELGDSALYFCASSVDGSQETQYFGPGTRLLVL.

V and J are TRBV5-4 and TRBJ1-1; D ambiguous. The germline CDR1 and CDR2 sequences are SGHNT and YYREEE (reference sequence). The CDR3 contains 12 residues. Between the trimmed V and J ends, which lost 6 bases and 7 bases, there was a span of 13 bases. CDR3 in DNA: TGTGCCAGCACCAGCCCTACGGGTGAAGCTTTCTTT. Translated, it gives CASTSPTGEAFF.